This TCR beta chain was recorded in a study of blood T cell repertoires in COVID-19. The germline V gene has CDR1 SNHLY and CDR2 FYNNEI. V gave up 2 bases and J gave up 8 bases; unmatched junction bases: 7. The CDR3 totals 15 residues. In the original workflow: The authors estimated nucleated cell counts from reference gene primer amplification. The data were produced by immunoSEQ multiplex PCR, yet TCRdb's version contains in-frame clones alone and is incomplete. V and J calls plus clone size are reproduced from that table; the DNA served to infer D and trimming. The sample includes approximately 240,000 clones, 85% of them seen just once.

The source of this sequence is a man aged 50 or older who had recovered from COVID-19. Specimen: peripheral blood. The chain couples TRBV2 to TRBJ2-3, with 10 bases identical to TRBD2. For the CDR3, the DNA is TGTGCCAGCAGTGAAACGGCTAGCGGGAGTGGTACGCAGTATTTT. Translated: CASSETASGSGTQYF.